This entry lists 10 T cell receptor beta chains sequenced from one sample in a study of human T cells and chemical hapten exposure. TCRdb analysed the RACE reads with MiXCR anew, one entry per CDR3 protein. The table records under 300,000 distinct CDR3 sequences, 7.5% to 9% of them present only once. Time point reported: pre-sensitization, week 0. Treatment: therapeutic diphenylcyclopropenone sensitization with weekly scalp DPC. The material was whole blood, obtained in connection with sensitization to the hapten diphenylcyclopropenone (DPC). These receptors were taken from a woman between 40 and 55 years old with alopecia areata. Some clones in this sample may be carry-over from other donors' samples.

The chain uses TRBV6-2 or TRBV6-3 and TRBJ2-7; 10 nucleotides align to TRBD2. With V trimmed by 2 bases and J by 2 bases, 9 bases remained unmatched. The germline V gene encodes CDR1 MNHEY and CDR2 SVGEGT. The CDR3 totals 17 residues. CDR3 DNA sequence: TGTGCCAGCAGTTACCCCCGGACTAGCGGACCGACCTACGAGCAGTACTTC. It is translated as CASSYPRTSGPTYEQYF.

This clonotype turned up a few times. The J gene is TRBJ1-1, the V gene TRBV7-2; 9 bases line up with TRBD1. In germline, CDR1 is SGHTA, CDR2 FQGNSA. Trimming at V came to 5 bases and at J to 3 bases, leaving 7 bases not matched to a gene. The CDR3 sequence is 15 residues long. For the CDR3, the DNA is TGTGCCAGCAGCACAGTGGGGACAGGGTACACTGAAGCTTTCTTT. This sequence encodes CASSTVGTGYTEAFF.

This clonotype came up a few times. The chain uses TRBV7-2 and TRBJ2-5; 10 bases match TRBD2. The CDR3 spans 14 residues. Germline trimming cut 6 bases from V and 9 bases from J; bases unmatched to any gene: 10. Looked up from germline, CDR1 is SGHTA and CDR2 is FQGNSA. CDR3 coding DNA: TGTGCCAGCAGACCCCTAGCGGGAGTCTTTGCCCAGTACTTC. This translates into CASRPLAGVFAQYF.

This clonotype was picked up a small number of times. The J gene is TRBJ2-3, the V gene TRBV6-1; 15 positions match TRBD2. V shed 6 bases and J 10 bases; nucleotides not matched to a gene: 14. Germline loops: CDR1 MNHNS, CDR2 SASEGT. CDR3 length: 17 residues. CDR3 protein: CASSEGTSGRSSAPQYF. The CDR3 DNA is TGTGCCAGCAGCGAGGGGACTAGCGGGAGGTCTTCAGCTCCGCAGTATTTT.

The chain employs TRBV7-8 and TRBJ2-2; 9 nucleotides align to TRBD1. Germline V gene lookup returns CDR1 SGHVS and CDR2 FQNEAQ. V was pared by 3 bases and J by 8 bases, with 13 bases of the junction left unmatched. CDR3 length: 17 amino acids. CDR3 region: CASSFRSGQGGGGELFF. CDR3 nucleotide sequence: TGTGCCAGCAGCTTCCGTTCGGGACAGGGAGGCGGTGGGGAGCTGTTTTTT.

The CDR3 loop is CASSVSGVAGNTIYF. The CDR3 DNA reads TGTGCCAGCAGCGTATCAGGAGTAGCTGGAAACACCATATATTTT. V usage is TRBV9 and J usage is TRBJ1-3; unclear D gene. Trimming took 1 base from V and 2 from J, leaving 10 bases between them. The CDR3 is 15 residues long. Germline CDR1 reads SGDLS; CDR2 reads YYNGEE.

This rearrangement joins TRBV5-5 to TRBJ2-1; maybe TRBD2 (6 bases). CDR1 is SGHKS and CDR2 is YYEKEE in the germline V gene (reference sequence). Trimming took 5 bases from V and 5 from J, leaving 8 bases between them. The CDR3 totals 12 residues. The CDR3 protein is CASSWGDNEQFF. The CDR3 nucleotides read TGTGCCAGCAGTTGGGGGGACAATGAGCAGTTCTTC. The whole variable domain, filled in from reference TRBV5-5 and TRBJ2-1, reads DAGVTQSPTHLIKTRGQQVTLRCSPISGHKSVSWYQQVLGQGPQFIFQYYEKEERGRGNFPDRFSARQFPNYSSELNVNALLLGDSALYLCASSWGDNEQFFGPGTRLTVL.

This clonotype has just a few counts. The chain joins TRBV12-3 or TRBV12-4 to TRBJ1-3; D perhaps matches TRBD1 (6 bases). The CDR3 runs 14 residues. The ends were cut back, 1 base at V and 4 bases at J, with 8 bases in the middle. In nucleotides, the CDR3 is TGTGCCAGCAGTTTAGGACAGGTGGGAAACACCATATATTTT. Encoded protein: CASSLGQVGNTIYF.

This clonotype came up a few times. This sequence joins TRBV19 and TRBJ2-2; maybe TRBD2 (5 bases). CDR1 is LNHDA, CDR2 SQIVND, per germline (reference sequence). V lost 7 bases and J 5 bases, leaving 17 bases between the germline ends. CDR3 size: 15 residues. The CDR3 sequence is CASKRLARGTGELFF. For the CDR3, the DNA is TGTGCCAGTAAGCGGCTAGCCCGGGGTACCGGGGAGCTGTTTTTT.

This clonotype showed up many times. The chain has TRBV20-1 and TRBJ1-3; 9 bases line up with TRBD1. With 5 bases clipped from V and 8 bases from J, the junction kept 4 bases outside the gene matches. The V gene's germline CDR1 is DFQATT and CDR2 SNEGSKA (reference sequence). This CDR3 has 12 residues. This chain's CDR3 is CSAPRQGDTIYF. CDR3 nucleotides: TGCAGTGCTCCCCGACAGGGGGACACCATATATTTT.